Listed below are T cell receptor beta chains from one sample, sequenced in a study of T cells in Graves' hyperthyroidism and ophthalmopathy. TCRdb called the multiplex PCR reads again in MiXCR, with one record for every CDR3 protein. The sample records about 570,000 distinct CDR3 sequences, roughly 50% being singletons. Sequencing was carried out using peripheral blood or thyroid tissue (not recorded which). The receptors shown here come from an adult woman with Graves' disease, either hyperthyroidism or ophthalmopathy (not recorded which). Both conserved end residues are part of each CDR3. Fields, in order: J gene, V gene, D gene, clone size, CDR3 protein, CDR3 DNA. A D gene is named only where the DNA matches it firmly. Clone size, where shown, is once, few, many, or a class for clones that have expanded.

>TRBJ1-1|TRBV11-1|TRBD1|NA
CASSLRVTGGGMNTEAFF
TGTGCCAGCAGCTTGCGGGTGACAGGGGGAGGCATGAACACTGAAGCTTTCTTT
>TRBJ2-7|TRBV7-9|TRBD1|many
CASSPPGDRSYEQYF
TGTGCCAGCAGCCCCCCCGGGGACAGGAGCTACGAGCAGTACTTC
>TRBJ2-5|TRBV10-2|TRBD2|NA
CASSGREEWQTQYF
TGCGCCAGCAGTGGGCGGGAGGAGTGGCAGACCCAGTACTTC
>TRBJ2-5|TRBV24-1|TRBD2|NA
CAIGGSGRPKRTQYF
TGTGCCATAGGTGGAAGCGGGAGGCCCAAGAGGACCCAGTACTTC
>TRBJ2-5|TRBV24-1|NA|many
CATSDLGPQYF
TGTGCCACCAGTGATTTGGGGCCCCAGTACTTC
>TRBJ1-2|TRBV6-5|NA|many
CASSYSTRRYGYTF
TGTGCCAGCAGTTACTCAACTAGGCGCTATGGCTACACCTTC
>TRBJ1-5|TRBV4-1|NA|many
CASSQGGIGNQPQHF
TGCGCCAGCAGCCAAGGAGGGATTGGCAATCAGCCCCAGCATTTT
>TRBJ2-2|TRBV20-1|TRBD1|few
CSASLGQKDTGELFF
TGCAGTGCTAGCCTGGGACAGAAGGACACCGGGGAGCTGTTTTTT
>TRBJ1-5|TRBV15|TRBD1|many
CATSRQSPPGQGFSVDQPQHF
TGTGCCACCAGCAGACAATCCCCACCGGGACAGGGTTTTTCGGTGGATCAGCCCCAGCATTTT
>TRBJ1-1|TRBV19|NA|NA
CASRLSLTLGGKAFF
TGTGCCAGTAGGCTATCCCTGACACTGGGAGGCAAAGCTTTCTTT
>TRBJ2-7|TRBV13|TRBD2|many
CASSSGLAGGGYEQYF
TGTGCCAGCAGCTCGGGACTAGCGGGAGGAGGCTACGAGCAGTACTTC
>TRBJ2-7|TRBV2|NA|once
CASSEGPGNTYEQYF
TGTGCCAGCAGCGAGGGACCGGGGAACACCTACGAGCAGTACTTC
>TRBJ2-5|TRBV25-1|NA|many
CASGQETQYF
TGTGCCAGCGGACAAGAGACCCAGTACTTC
>TRBJ2-3|TRBV7-3|TRBD2|once
CASSFGGSSVTQYF
TGTGCCAGCAGCTTCGGCGGGAGTTCCGTTACGCAGTATTTT
>TRBJ2-7|TRBV27|NA|NA
CASSRFGFLDYEQYF
TGTGCCAGCAGTCGGTTCGGATTCCTTGACTACGAGCAGTACTTC
>TRBJ2-7|TRBV10-2|TRBD2|many
CASRRGLAEYEQYF
TGCGCCAGCAGAAGGGGACTAGCGGAATACGAGCAGTACTTC
>TRBJ1-3|TRBV20-1|NA|NA
CSARLTGNTIYF
TGCAGTGCGAGACTTACAGGGAACACCATATATTTT
>TRBJ2-7|TRBV30|NA|NA
CAWSGQGRGEQYF
TGTGCCTGGAGCGGACAGGGGCGGGGGGAACAGTACTTC
>TRBJ1-2|TRBV29-1|TRBD1|once
CSSFEDRAHGYTF
TGCAGCAGTTTCGAGGACAGGGCCCATGGCTACACCTTC
>TRBJ1-2|TRBV24-1|TRBD1|once
CATRGQGPYGYTF
TGTGCCACCAGAGGACAGGGGCCCTACGGCTACACCTTC
>TRBJ2-7|TRBV11-1|TRBD1|many
CASSVAQGIHEQYF
TGTGCCAGCAGCGTCGCACAGGGGATCCACGAGCAGTACTTC
>TRBJ1-5|TRBV29-1|TRBD1|few
CSVSVDRSFQPQHF
TGCAGCGTTTCCGTGGACAGGAGTTTTCAGCCCCAGCATTTT
>TRBJ2-6|TRBV11-2|NA|once
CASSLVTRRAGANVLTF
TGTGCCAGCAGCTTAGTCACCAGGCGGGCTGGGGCCAACGTCCTGACTTTC
>TRBJ2-2|TRBV13|TRBD1|NA
CASSFTGQGAPTGELFF
TGTGCCAGCAGCTTCACGGGACAGGGGGCGCCCACCGGGGAGCTGTTTTTT
>TRBJ1-2|TRBV7-2|NA|once
CASSQGLAGEEIYGYTF
TGTGCCAGCAGCCAAGGGTTAGCGGGAGAGGAGATCTATGGCTACACCTTC
>TRBJ1-1|TRBV10-3|NA|NA
CAISLGPGDTEAFF
TGTGCCATCAGCCTTGGGCCGGGGGATACTGAAGCTTTCTTT
>TRBJ2-5|TRBV2|NA|many
CASRFYQETQYF
TGTGCCAGCCGATTTTATCAAGAGACCCAGTACTTC
>TRBJ1-3|TRBV2|NA|once
CASSGGRYDTIYF
TGTGCCAGCAGTGGGGGACGGTATGACACCATATATTTT
>TRBJ2-7|TRBV20-1|NA|few
CSARGRTYEQYF
TGCAGTGCTAGGGGGCGTACCTACGAGCAGTACTTC
>TRBJ2-7|TRBV7-8|TRBD1|NA
CASSLARQGAYEQYF
TGTGCCAGCAGCTTAGCCAGACAGGGGGCCTACGAGCAGTACTTC
>TRBJ2-6|TRBV29-1|NA|NA
CGVEDLRSGANVLTF
TGCGGCGTTGAAGATCTGCGCTCTGGGGCCAACGTCCTGACTTTC
>TRBJ2-2|TRBV14|NA|many
CASSREDSNTGELFF
TGTGCCAGCAGCCGAGAGGATTCGAACACCGGGGAGCTGTTTTTT
>TRBJ1-4|TRBV6-1|NA|many
CASSEGQKGKLFF
TGTGCCAGCAGTGAAGGTCAAAAGGGAAAACTGTTTTTT
>TRBJ1-2|TRBV10-3|NA|NA
CASPAAGAGYSGYTF
TGTGCCTCCCCAGCAGCGGGAGCGGGATACTCTGGCTACACCTTC
>TRBJ1-1|TRBV7-9|NA|NA
CASSSGPREAFF
TGTGCCAGCAGCTCAGGACCGCGAGAAGCTTTCTTT
>TRBJ2-7|TRBV12-3/TRBV12-4|NA|many
CASSLVRTAEEQYF
TGTGCCAGCAGTTTAGTAAGGACAGCAGAGGAGCAGTACTTC
>TRBJ1-3|TRBV9|NA|many
CASSVGQTSSGNTIYF
TGTGCCAGCAGCGTAGGACAGACTAGCTCTGGAAACACCATATATTTT
>TRBJ2-7|TRBV11-2|NA|many
CASSLGNRFGEQYF
TGTGCCAGCAGCTTAGGTAACAGGTTTGGCGAGCAGTACTTC
>TRBJ1-2|TRBV7-2|TRBD1|NA
CASSSPGTANYGYTF
TGTGCCAGCAGCTCCCCCGGGACAGCTAACTATGGCTACACCTTC
>TRBJ1-2|TRBV10-3|NA|NA
CAITTGDDNYGHTF
TGTGCCATCACGACCGGGGACGATAACTATGGCCACACCTTC
>TRBJ2-5|TRBV3-1|TRBD1|NA
CASSRGQGGGQPQYF
TGTGCCAGCAGCCGCGGACAGGGAGGCGGTCAGCCCCAGTACTTC
>TRBJ1-1|TRBV20-1|NA|few
CSARSHYMNTEAFF
TGCAGTGCTAGAAGCCACTACATGAACACTGAAGCTTTCTTT
>TRBJ1-2|TRBV29-1|TRBD1|NA
CSAEGTEFGYTF
TGCAGCGCCGAAGGGACAGAATTCGGCTACACCTTC
>TRBJ2-7|TRBV10-3|NA|NA
CAISDLKTSTDEQYF
TGTGCCATCAGTGATCTTAAGACTAGTACGGACGAGCAGTACTTC